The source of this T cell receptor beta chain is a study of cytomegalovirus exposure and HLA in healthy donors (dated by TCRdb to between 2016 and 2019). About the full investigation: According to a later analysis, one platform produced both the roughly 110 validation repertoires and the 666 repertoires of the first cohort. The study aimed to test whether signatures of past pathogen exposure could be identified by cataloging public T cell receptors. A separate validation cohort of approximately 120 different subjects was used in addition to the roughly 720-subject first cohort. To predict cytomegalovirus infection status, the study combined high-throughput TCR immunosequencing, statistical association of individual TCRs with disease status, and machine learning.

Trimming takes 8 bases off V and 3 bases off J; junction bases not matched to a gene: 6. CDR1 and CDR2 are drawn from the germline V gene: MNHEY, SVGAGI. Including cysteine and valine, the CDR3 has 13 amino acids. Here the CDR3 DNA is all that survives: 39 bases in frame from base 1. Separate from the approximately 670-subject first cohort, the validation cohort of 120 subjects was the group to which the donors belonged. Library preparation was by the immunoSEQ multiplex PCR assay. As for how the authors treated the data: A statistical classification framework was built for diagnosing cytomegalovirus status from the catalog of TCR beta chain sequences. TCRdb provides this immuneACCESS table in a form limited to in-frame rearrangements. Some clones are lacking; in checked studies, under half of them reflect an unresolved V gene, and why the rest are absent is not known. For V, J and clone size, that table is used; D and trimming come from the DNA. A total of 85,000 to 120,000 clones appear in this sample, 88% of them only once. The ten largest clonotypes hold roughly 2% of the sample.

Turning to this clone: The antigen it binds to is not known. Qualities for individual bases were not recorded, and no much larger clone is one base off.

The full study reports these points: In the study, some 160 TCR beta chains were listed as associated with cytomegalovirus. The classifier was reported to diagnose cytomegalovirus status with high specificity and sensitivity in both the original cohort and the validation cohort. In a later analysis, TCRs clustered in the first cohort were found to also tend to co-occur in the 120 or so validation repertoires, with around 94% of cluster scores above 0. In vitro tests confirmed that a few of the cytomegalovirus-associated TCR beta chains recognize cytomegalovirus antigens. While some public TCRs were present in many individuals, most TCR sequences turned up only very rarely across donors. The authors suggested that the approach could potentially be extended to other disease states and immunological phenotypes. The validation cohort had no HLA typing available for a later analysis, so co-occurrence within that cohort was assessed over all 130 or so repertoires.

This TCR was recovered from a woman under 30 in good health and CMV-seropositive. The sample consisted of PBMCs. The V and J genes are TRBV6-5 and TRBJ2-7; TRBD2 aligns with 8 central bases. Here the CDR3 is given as CASGKRGFYEQYV. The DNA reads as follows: TGTGCCAGCGGGAAGCGGGGGTTCTACGAGCAGTACGTC.